The 25 T cell receptor beta chains given below trace back to one sample, sequenced in a study of T cell responses to AZD1222 COVID-19 vaccine. Data came from immunoSEQ multiplex PCR; TCRdb stores just in-frame clones and leaves some out. The sample consists of tens of thousands of clones, 85% to 90% of them appearing once. Sequenced here: peripheral blood, sampled on day 0 of AZD1222 vaccination. The source is an adult in good health.

This clone was seen only once. The chain combines TRBV7-2 with TRBJ1-3; no reliable D call. The ends were cut back, 3 bases at V and 9 bases at J, with 15 bases in the middle. The CDR3 length is 14 residues. Germline CDR1 is SGHTA and CDR2 is FQGNSA. CDR3 sequence (DNA): TGTGCCAGCAGCTTTGAATTTTCCCAAAGCACCATATATTTT. Its protein is CASSFEFSQSTIYF.

The chain links TRBV5-4 to TRBJ2-7; D call uncertain. Germline CDR1 SGHNT, CDR2 YYREEE (reference sequence). V lost 3 bases and J 6 bases, leaving 16 bases between the germline ends. There are 14 residues in the CDR3. The CDR3 loop is CASSSNGPVVEQYF. CDR3 bases: TGTGCCAGCAGCTCGAATGGGCCCGTCGTCGAGCAGTACTTC.

The chain has TRBV6-1 and TRBJ2-3; D is unclear. The ends were cut back, 4 bases at V and 1 base at J, with 18 bases in the middle. The germline V gene has CDR1 MNHNS and CDR2 SASEGT. There are 17 residues in the CDR3. CDR3 nucleotide sequence: TGTGCCAGCAGTGGGGGTGGTTGGGGAATGGGCACAGATACGCAGTATTTT. Its translation: CASSGGGWGMGTDTQYF.

The genes are TRBV2 and TRBJ2-4; TRBD1 is a possible D gene (5 bases). CDR1 SNHLY and CDR2 FYNNEI come from the germline V gene. Between the trimmed V and J ends, which lost 6 bases and 0 bases, there was a span of 15 bases. This CDR3 region has 16 residues. CDR3 DNA sequence: TGTGCCAGCAGAGACCAGGGATTTCTAGCCAAAAACATTCAGTACTTC. As protein: CASRDQGFLAKNIQYF.

The V call is TRBV6-6, the J call TRBJ2-2; TRBD1 agrees at 7 bases. The ends lost 6 bases at V and 4 bases at J; junction bases unmatched: 8. The CDR3 length is 15 residues. Germline V gene sequence: CDR1 MNHNY, CDR2 SVGAGI (reference sequence). The DNA for the CDR3 is TGTGCCAGCAGCTTCGGGACAGATGGCACCGGGGAGCTGTTTTTT. Residues: CASSFGTDGTGELFF.

This chain joins TRBV11-2 and TRBJ2-7; D may be TRBD1 or TRBD2 (6 bases each). V was cut by 5 bases and J by 2 bases, with 19 bases left in between. The germline CDR1 and CDR2 sequences are SGHAT and FQNNGV. This CDR3 region has 16 residues. The CDR3 loop is CASSPRGVEEAYEQYF. The CDR3 DNA sequence: TGTGCCAGCAGCCCTAGGGGGGTGGAAGAAGCCTACGAGCAGTACTTC. Supplemented by reference TRBV11-2 and TRBJ2-7, the full variable domain reads EAGVAQSPRYKIIEKRQSVAFWCNPISGHATLYWYQQILGQGPKLLIQFQNNGVVDDSQLPKDRFSAERLKGVDSTLKIQPAKLEDSAVYLCASSPRGVEEAYEQYFGPGTRLTVT.

V is TRBV6-2 or TRBV6-3 and J is TRBJ2-7; 9 bases fit TRBD1. Trimming cost V 2 bases and J 1 base; bases outside gene matches: 9. Germline lookup yields CDR1 MNHEY and CDR2 SVGEGT. This CDR3 has 17 residues. CDR3 in DNA: TGTGCCAGCAGTTACCCAGTCGGGACAGGGAATTCCTACGAGCAGTACTTC. As protein: CASSYPVGTGNSYEQYF.

The chain uses TRBV28 and TRBJ1-2, with a possible D match to TRBD1 (6 bases). Germline V gene lookup returns CDR1 MDHEN and CDR2 SYDVKM. This CDR3 comprises 15 residues. V gave up 6 bases and J gave up 8 bases, with 22 bases separating them. CDR3 bases: TGTGCCAGCAGGACCTCCGGGACAACCCCCGGAGGCTACACCTTC. Encoded protein: CASRTSGTTPGGYTF.

This chain joins TRBV19 and TRBJ1-2; unclear D gene. Germline-derived CDR1 and CDR2 are LNHDA and SQIVND (reference sequence). Trimming took 1 base from V and 8 from J, leaving 11 bases between them. The CDR3 sequence is 13 residues long. CDR3 coding DNA: TGTGCCAGTAGTATAGGGAACATTCAGGGCTACACCTTC. This translates into CASSIGNIQGYTF.

The chain combines TRBV3-1 (or the pseudogene TRBV3-2) with TRBJ1-2, with D possibly TRBD1 on 5 matching bases. Germline-derived CDR1 and CDR2 are LGHDT and YNNKEL (reference sequence). V lost 4 bases, J lost 4 bases, and 13 bases lay in between. This CDR3 spans 14 amino acids. The CDR3 sequence: CASSPSQESYGYTF. CDR3 DNA: TGTGCCAGCAGCCCCTCACAGGAGAGCTATGGCTACACCTTC.

V gene TRBV12-3 or TRBV12-4 combines with J gene TRBJ1-2; a possible D gene is TRBD1 (5 bases). This CDR3 has 12 amino acids. Trimming stripped 6 bases from V and 4 bases from J, with 9 bases between. The CDR3 coding sequence is TGTGCCAGCAGCCCGGGGGGCTATGGCTACACCTTC. Its protein is CASSPGGYGYTF.

This sequence joins TRBV3-1 (or the pseudogene TRBV3-2) and TRBJ2-2, with D uncertain. The V end lost 4 bases, the J end lost 0 bases, and 0 bases lay between the germline ends. Germline loops: CDR1 LGHDT, CDR2 YNNKEL (reference sequence). This CDR3 is 12 amino acids long. CDR3 amino acids: CASSPNTGELFF. The DNA of the CDR3 is TGTGCCAGCAGCCCGAACACCGGGGAGCTGTTTTTT.

V is TRBV5-4 and J is TRBJ1-1; D is uncertain. Deletions cut 0 bases from V and 1 base from J, with 10 bases between. Germline loops: CDR1 SGHNT, CDR2 YYREEE (reference sequence). The CDR3 consists of 15 residues. DNA for the CDR3: TGTGCCAGCAGCTTGGATAGCCAGTCGAACACTGAAGCTTTCTTT. This codes for CASSLDSQSNTEAFF. The whole variable domain, remainder taken from reference TRBV5-4 and TRBJ1-1, is ETGVTQSPTHLIKTRGQQVTLRCSSQSGHNTVSWYQQALGQGPQFIFQYYREEENGRGNFPPRFSGLQFPNYSSELNVNALELDDSALYLCASSLDSQSNTEAFFGQGTRLTVV.

This sequence joins TRBV14 and TRBJ2-1, with D unresolved. Trimming stripped 4 bases from V and 4 bases from J, with 2 bases between. The CDR3 has 11 residues. The germline V gene encodes CDR1 SGHDN and CDR2 FVKESK. The CDR3 here is CASSRYNEQFF. CDR3 bases: TGTGCCAGCAGCCGTTACAATGAGCAGTTCTTC.

This clone was observed a few times. V usage is TRBV6-5 and J usage is TRBJ2-2; possible D gene TRBD1, 6 bases. The V end lost 10 bases, the J end lost 6 bases, and 18 bases lay between the germline ends. The germline V gene has CDR1 MNHEY and CDR2 SVGAGI. The CDR3 covers 14 residues. The CDR3 loop is CANSAGDGPGELFF. In nucleotides, the CDR3 is TGTGCCAACTCAGCAGGGGACGGGCCCGGGGAGCTGTTTTTT.

This chain joins TRBV6-5 and TRBJ2-7, with 7 bases that match TRBD1. Per germline, CDR1 MNHEY and CDR2 SVGAGI. The CDR3 sequence is 13 residues long. With V trimmed by 6 bases and J by 4 bases, 6 bases remained unmatched. The CDR3 region has the DNA TGTGCCAGCAGCAGGGGGAAGGGATACGAGCAGTACTTC. It yields the protein CASSRGKGYEQYF.

The chain has TRBV7-9 and TRBJ1-5; 8 bases fit TRBD1. Trimming at V came to 5 bases and at J to 9 bases, leaving 9 bases not matched to a gene. The CDR3 is made up of 14 amino acids. The germline V gene has CDR1 SEHNR and CDR2 FQNEAQ (reference sequence). The CDR3 reads CASSGLQGVGPQHF. The CDR3 coding sequence is TGTGCCAGCAGCGGACTACAGGGGGTAGGGCCCCAGCATTTT.

The chain combines TRBV19 with TRBJ2-3, with D possibly being TRBD1 or TRBD2 (7 bases each). The V gene's germline CDR1 is LNHDA and CDR2 SQIVND (reference sequence). With 11 bases removed from V and 6 bases from J, the gap between germline ends came to 21 bases. The CDR3 is 14 residues long. The CDR3 loop is CASTSRQGGDTQYF. The CDR3 coding sequence is TGTGCCTCAACAAGCCGTCAGGGGGGGGATACGCAGTATTTT.

This clone has just one count. This chain's CDR3 is CASSLDRAPNEQFF. The CDR3 nucleotides are TGTGCCAGCAGCTTAGATAGGGCACCGAATGAGCAGTTCTTC. The V call is TRBV7-9, the J call TRBJ2-1, with D hard to call. The CDR3 is 14 residues long. Trimming took 1 base from V and 7 from J, leaving 11 bases between them. The germline V gene has CDR1 SEHNR and CDR2 FQNEAQ (reference sequence).

This chain uses TRBV7-2 with TRBJ2-7; 7 bases align to TRBD1. Germline loops: CDR1 SGHTA, CDR2 FQGNSA. V gave up 4 bases and J gave up 1 base; unmatched junction bases: 7. The CDR3 length is 15 residues. Written as DNA, the CDR3 is TGTGCCAGCAGCTCTCGACAGGGTATGTCCTACGAGCAGTACTTC. Protein: CASSSRQGMSYEQYF.

The chain recombines TRBV28 with TRBJ2-3; 8 bases match TRBD2. The length of the CDR3 is 17 residues. The V and J ends lost 5 bases and 3 bases, in that order; junction bases with no gene match: 13. The germline gives CDR1 MDHEN, CDR2 SYDVKM. The CDR3 DNA is TGTGCCAGCAGTCCCTCCGGTAGCGGGGAGGGGACAGATACGCAGTATTTT. As protein: CASSPSGSGEGTDTQYF.

The rearrangement joins TRBV2 to TRBJ1-2, with TRBD1 identical over 7 bases. The CDR3 loop spans 14 amino acids. Losses at the gene ends were 6 bases for V and 2 bases for J; bases not matched to a gene: 6. CDR1 is SNHLY and CDR2 is FYNNEI in the germline V gene. CDR3 sequence: CASRIGTVNYGYTF. The CDR3 region has the DNA TGTGCCAGCAGAATCGGGACAGTCAACTATGGCTACACCTTC.

The V gene is TRBV5-4, the J gene TRBJ2-7; possibly TRBD1 for D (6 bases). V was pared by 4 bases and J by 6 bases, with 17 bases between. CDR1 and CDR2 from the germline V gene are SGHNT and YYREEE (reference sequence). The CDR3 has 14 amino acids. The CDR3 loop reads CASSHDRRRGEQYF. The DNA for the CDR3 is TGTGCCAGCAGCCACGACAGGAGGCGAGGCGAGCAGTACTTC.

The CDR3 DNA is TGTGCCAGCAGGCTCACTCGATACGAGCAGTACTTC. Amino acid sequence: CASRLTRYEQYF. The gene calls are TRBV6-5 and TRBJ2-7; D remains ambiguous. The germline V gene encodes CDR1 MNHEY and CDR2 SVGAGI. The CDR3 is made up of 12 amino acids. Trimming shortened V by 6 bases and J by 4 bases, and 10 bases separated the two germline ends.

The table lists this clone with a few counts. The rearrangement uses TRBV7-9 and TRBJ2-7; 9 bases align to TRBD2. CDR1 and CDR2 from the germline V gene are SEHNR and FQNEAQ (reference sequence). Trimming at V came to 2 bases and at J to 3 bases, leaving 2 bases not matched to a gene. The CDR3 is 14 residues long. The CDR3 loop reads CASSLRLADYEQYF. The CDR3 DNA follows: TGTGCCAGCAGCTTACGACTAGCGGACTACGAGCAGTACTTC.